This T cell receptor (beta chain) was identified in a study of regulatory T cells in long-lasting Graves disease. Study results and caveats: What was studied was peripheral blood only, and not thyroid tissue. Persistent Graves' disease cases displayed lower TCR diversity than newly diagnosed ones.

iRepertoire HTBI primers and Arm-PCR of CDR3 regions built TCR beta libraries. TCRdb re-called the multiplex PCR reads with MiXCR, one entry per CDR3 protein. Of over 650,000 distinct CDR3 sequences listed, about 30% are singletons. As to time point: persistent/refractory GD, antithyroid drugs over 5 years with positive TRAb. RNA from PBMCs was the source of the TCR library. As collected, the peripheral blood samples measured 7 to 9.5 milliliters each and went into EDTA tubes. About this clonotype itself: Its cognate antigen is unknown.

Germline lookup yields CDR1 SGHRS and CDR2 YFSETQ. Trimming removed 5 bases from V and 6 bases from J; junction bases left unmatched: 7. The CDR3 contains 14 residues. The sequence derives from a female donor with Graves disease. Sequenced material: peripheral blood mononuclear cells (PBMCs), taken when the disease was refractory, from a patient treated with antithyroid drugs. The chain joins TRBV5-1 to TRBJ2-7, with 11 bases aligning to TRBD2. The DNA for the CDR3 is TGCGCCAGCAGTTTTGGACTAGCGGGTACCGAGCAGTACTTC. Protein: CASSFGLAGTEQYF.